The TCR beta chain described here comes from a study of immune characterization of retroperitoneal liposarcoma. TCRdb re-called the PCR reads through MiXCR, storing one row per CDR3 protein. Here the sample spans around 7,000 distinct CDR3 sequences, roughly 28% being singletons. CDR3 length: 14 amino acids. With V trimmed by 4 bases and J by 1 base, 4 bases remained unmatched. Germline-derived CDR1 and CDR2 are SGHRS and YFSETQ. The clonotype originates from a male donor with retroperitoneal liposarcoma. Source material: blood. The chain couples TRBV5-1 to TRBJ1-1; 7 bases line up with TRBD1. The CDR3 bases are TGCGCCAGCAGCCCGGACAGGCGGAACACTGAAGCTTTCTTT. Translation: CASSPDRRNTEAFF.